The TCR beta chain under discussion was sequenced for a study of T cell changes during pregnancy in multiple sclerosis. This table comes from immunoSEQ multiplex PCR, and its TCRdb copy is limited to in-frame clones, with some not included. The table has 67,000 or so clones, about 92% seen once. Per germline, CDR1 LNHNV and CDR2 YYDKDF (reference sequence). The V gene lost 0 bases and the J gene lost 5 bases, with 8 bases spanning the gap. This CDR3 has 15 amino acids. By frequency in the sample, this clone is medium-sized (0.01 to 0.1%). This receptor was obtained from a female donor in good health, enrolled as a control in a pregnancy study. The chain joins TRBV15 to TRBJ1-6, with D tentatively TRBD1 (6 bases). The sample consisted of CD8+ T cells from peripheral blood mononuclear cells, taken in the third trimester of pregnancy. Here the CDR3 reads CATSRDAGDNSPLHF. CDR3 coding DNA: TGTGCCACCAGCAGAGATGCAGGGGATAATTCACCCCTCCACTTT. Supplemented by reference TRBV15 and TRBJ1-6, the full variable domain reads DAMVIQNPRYQVTQFGKPVTLSCSQTLNHNVMYWYQQKSSQAPKLLFHYYDKDFNNEADTPDNFQSRRPNTSFCFLDIRSPGLGDTAMYLCATSRDAGDNSPLHFGNGTRLTVT.